This T cell receptor (beta chain) was profiled in a study of blood T cell repertoires in COVID-19. About the research overall: Acute and convalescent COVID-19 samples came from the United States, Italy and Spain.

Clones were read by immunoSEQ multiplex PCR, and TCRdb kept only the in-frame ones, dropping some. The sample consists of about 35,000 clones, about 83% of them appearing once. This CDR3 has 16 amino acids. Trimming left V 0 bases short and J 1 base short, with 9 bases between. In germline, CDR1 is MRHNA, CDR2 SNTAGT. Sample: peripheral blood. V and J are TRBV6-4 and TRBJ2-2; D is possibly TRBD1 (6 bases). The origin of this receptor is a man in his fifties with acute or convalescent COVID-19. CDR3 nucleotide sequence: TGTGCCAGCAGTGACTCCCCGGGACAGAACACCGGGGAGCTGTTTTTT. It codes for CASSDSPGQNTGELFF.